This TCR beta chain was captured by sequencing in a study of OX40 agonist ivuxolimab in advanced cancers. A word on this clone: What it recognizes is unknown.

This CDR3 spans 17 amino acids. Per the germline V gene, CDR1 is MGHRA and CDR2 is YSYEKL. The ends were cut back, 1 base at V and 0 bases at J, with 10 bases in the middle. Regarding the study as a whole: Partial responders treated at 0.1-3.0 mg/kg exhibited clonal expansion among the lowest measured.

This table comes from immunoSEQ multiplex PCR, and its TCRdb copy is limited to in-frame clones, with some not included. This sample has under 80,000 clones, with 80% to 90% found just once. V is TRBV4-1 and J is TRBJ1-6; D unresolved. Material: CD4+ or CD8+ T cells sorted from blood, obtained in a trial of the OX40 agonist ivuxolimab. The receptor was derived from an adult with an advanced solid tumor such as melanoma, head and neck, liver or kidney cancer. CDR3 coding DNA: TGCGCCAGCAGCCAAGGGCGGTTAAGCTCCTATAATTCACCCCTCCACTTT. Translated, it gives CASSQGRLSSYNSPLHF.